This T cell receptor beta chain was captured by sequencing in a study of T cell repertoires in cytomegalovirus infection. The overall study: Public TCR beta signatures indicated both CMV infection and matching HLA type.

On this clonotype: Antigen unknown.

Study-level results: CMV carriers with the relevant HLA were identified by cumulative public TCR beta family frequency.

TCRdb itself ran the reads through MiXCR, one entry per CDR3 protein. This repertoire shows around 25,000 distinct CDR3 sequences, roughly 20% found once; its top ten account for 90% to 95%. The CDR3 runs 16 residues. The trim removed 1 base at V and 4 bases at J, leaving 9 bases unmatched. The germline V gene encodes CDR1 SGHAT and CDR2 FQNNGV. This chain links TRBV11-2 with TRBJ2-5, with 7 positions matching TRBD1. This sequence was found in a human donor in good health (CMV status not recorded). Some clones in this sample may be carry-over from other donors' samples. The input for sequencing was CD8+ T cells from cultured PBMCs, taken from culture after CMV antigen stimulation. In DNA, the CDR3 is TGTGCCAGCAGCTTAGCCCCAGGGGGAATGGTAGAGACCCAGTACTTC. Protein sequence: CASSLAPGGMVETQYF.